The present TCR beta chain was sequenced within a study of human T cells and chemical hapten exposure. Across the whole study: There were per-sample TCR yield variations, arising mainly from small pooled library volume differences. Study results and caveats: No alteration of TCRs above 1 in 1000 frequency was seen with DPC sensitization.

Unfractionated whole blood served as the source for total RNA extraction. The library attached unique molecular identifiers to individual cDNA molecules. MiXCR, run by TCRdb on the 5' RACE reads, gives a single entry per CDR3 protein. This table has about 110,000 distinct CDR3 sequences, 19% appearing once. This clonotype was recorded a few times. As yet, its antigen is unknown. Germline V CDR1 and CDR2: KGHSH, LQKENI. The CDR3 covers 13 residues. The V end lost 3 bases, the J end lost 5 bases, and 8 bases lay between the germline ends. J is TRBJ1-5 and V is TRBV18, with TRBD1 as a possible D gene (5 bases). The sequence came from a human donor in good health. CDR3 DNA sequence: TGTGCCAGCTCACCCCGGGACGATCAGCCCCAGCATTTT. Translation gives CASSPRDDQPQHF.